The 8 T cell receptor beta chains reported below all come from one sample, sequenced in a study of T cell repertoires in cytomegalovirus infection. TCRdb ran MiXCR on the reads and lists one entry per CDR3 protein. Of fewer than 350,000 distinct CDR3 sequences listed, over 7.5% are singletons. The specimen was PBMCs. These receptors were obtained from a human donor in good health (CMV status not recorded). Some clones in this sample may be carry-over from other donors' samples.

There are many counts of this clonotype. This CDR3 reads CASSVKSEQFF. Here the CDR3 DNA reads TGTGCCAGCAGCGTAAAAAGTGAGCAGTTCTTC. The chain uses TRBV7-2 and TRBJ2-1; D not certain. Germline V lookup: CDR1 SGHTA, CDR2 FQGNSA. Trimming removed 5 bases at V and 9 bases at J, with 8 bases between. This CDR3 is 11 amino acids long.

This clonotype came up many times. The CDR3 DNA reads as TGTGCCAGCAGCCAGGGGGGGAGAATGACCGGGGAGCTGTTTTTT. Translated, it gives CASSQGGRMTGELFF. V and J are TRBV7-8 and TRBJ2-2; D is tentatively TRBD1 or TRBD2 (7 bases each). CDR1 and CDR2 from the germline V gene are SGHVS and FQNEAQ. CDR3 length: 15 residues. V was cut by 5 bases and J by 5 bases, with 15 bases left in between.

Ten or more counts support this clonotype. The chain links TRBV6-2 or TRBV6-3 to TRBJ2-1; TRBD2 agrees at 9 bases. V was pared by 2 bases and J by 8 bases, with 10 bases of the junction left unmatched. Germline V CDR1 and CDR2: MNHEY, SVGEGT. This CDR3 region has 16 residues. In nucleotides, the CDR3 is TGTGCCAGCAGTTACCGTGGCCCGACTAGCGGCGATGAGCAGTTCTTC. Protein product: CASSYRGPTSGDEQFF.

V and J are TRBV19 and TRBJ2-2; TRBD1 or TRBD2 may be the D gene (6 bases each). The V gene lost 5 bases and the J gene lost 5 bases, with 18 bases spanning the gap. Germline V gives CDR1 LNHDA, CDR2 SQIVND (reference sequence). The CDR3 has 16 residues. CDR3 DNA sequence: TGTGCCAGTAGTTTCCGGGGGACATTGGAGACCGGGGAGCTGTTTTTT. Translated: CASSFRGTLETGELFF. Using reference TRBV19 and TRBJ2-2 for the parts outside the CDR3, the full variable domain is DGGITQSPKYLFRKEGQNVTLSCEQNLNHDAMYWYRQDPGQGLRLIYYSQIVNDFQKGDIAEGYSVSREKKESFPLTVTSAQKNPTAFYLCASSFRGTLETGELFFGEGSRLTVL.

This clonotype came up a few times. The V gene is TRBV7-9, the J gene TRBJ2-7; D might be TRBD2 (7 bases). Deletions cut 4 bases from V and 4 bases from J, with 20 bases between. This CDR3 region has 16 residues. Per germline, CDR1 SEHNR and CDR2 FQNEAQ (reference sequence). CDR3 DNA: TGTGCCAGCAGCTCTACCGGGGGGACGGGGGCTTACGAGCAGTACTTC. This sequence encodes CASSSTGGTGAYEQYF.

This clonotype was observed many times. The DNA of the CDR3 is TGTGCCAGCAGCTTAGGAAACAGCGGGGGGGATACGCAGTATTTT. The encoded protein is CASSLGNSGGDTQYF. This chain connects TRBV7-2 to TRBJ2-3; 9 bases fit TRBD2. CDR1 is SGHTA, CDR2 FQGNSA, per germline. CDR3 length: 15 residues. J lost 6 bases, V lost 1 base, and 5 bases had no gene match.

V and J are TRBV19 and TRBJ1-1, with D possibly TRBD1 on 5 matching bases. V lost 3 bases and J lost 0, with 8 bases in between. The germline CDR1 and CDR2 sequences are LNHDA and SQIVND (reference sequence). The CDR3 runs 14 residues. CDR3 protein: CASSISGLNTEAFF. As DNA, the CDR3 is TGTGCCAGTAGTATTTCAGGGCTGAACACTGAAGCTTTCTTT.

The chain links TRBV15 to TRBJ2-5; D may be TRBD1 (6 bases). This CDR3 spans 14 amino acids. The V and J ends lost 0 bases and 4 bases respectively, with 9 bases between them. The V gene's germline CDR1 is LNHNV and CDR2 YYDKDF (reference sequence). The CDR3 DNA reads TGTGCCACCAGCAGAGAGGGGGCTCGAGAGACCCAGTACTTC. This encodes CATSREGARETQYF.